The entry below describes one T cell receptor (beta chain). The data belong to a study of T cell changes during pregnancy in multiple sclerosis. Trimming took off 5 bases at V and 5 bases at J, with 24 bases between the two ends. The CDR3 consists of 17 residues. In germline, CDR1 is SGHAT, CDR2 FQNNGV. Some clones are missing from TCRdb's copy, which holds only in-frame ones; the method was immunoSEQ multiplex PCR. Of about 100,000 clones in the sample, about 91% are singletons; the top ten hold about 2.9%. This receptor was taken from a female donor with multiple sclerosis, enrolled in a pregnancy study. The chain carries TRBV11-2 and TRBJ2-5; D may be TRBD1 (6 bases). Sequencing used peripheral blood, obtained in the second trimester of pregnancy. In DNA form, the CDR3 reads TGTGCCAGCAGCGCAGACAACAGGGTTTTCTCTTCGGAGACCCAGTACTTC. Translated, it gives CASSADNRVFSSETQYF.